Detailed here is one T cell receptor beta chain. Its antigen specificity is not known. Per-nucleotide qualities are absent, and no much larger clonotype sits a single base away. These data originate in a study of blood T cell repertoires in COVID-19 (dated by TCRdb to the early 2020s). Turning to the overall study: Samples from collaborators originated in the United States, Italy and Spain and spanned both the acute and convalescent phases of COVID-19. The repertoires were released in a freely available public database intended as a resource for research on the immune response to SARS-CoV-2. The samples were drawn from the first 160 participants of the ongoing ImmuneRACE study and from 1,200 or so subjects provided by 6 global collaborators. The sample metadata nearly always contained a de-identified subject ID, COVID-19 status, age in years and sex. Where HLA class I and class II types were available, the types were taken from metadata supplied by the sample provider, not from assay-based typing. The prospective study material was composed of cDNA or gDNA derived from T cells, B-cell-depleted T cells, or PBMCs. Subjects who had been exposed to COVID-19, were actively infected with it, or had recovered from it provided the deeply sampled blood TCRbeta repertoires that made up the dataset.

Counted from cysteine to phenylalanine, this CDR3 has 17 amino acids. Only CDR3 DNA is held: 51 bases, read in frame from base 1. Overall study outcomes, separate from this receptor: The amount of clinical and demographic metadata varied by source and participant and was provided uncurated.

TCRbeta CDR3 regions were amplified from genomic DNA using the immunoSEQ Assay, a bias-controlled multiplex PCR. The study's own analysis went as follows. The number of nucleated cells in each sample was estimated by amplification of reference gene primers within the assay. To quantify the absolute abundance of each unique TCRbeta CDR3 rearrangement, sequence reads were collapsed and filtered. For each sample, productive Simpson clonality was calculated by taking the square root of Simpson's diversity index across productive rearrangements. TCRdb carries this immuneACCESS record with in-frame sequences only. Its versions omit some clonotypes, under half of them owing to an unresolved V gene in the studies checked, with the rest unexplained. V and J calls and clone size follow that table, whereas D and trimming were derived from the DNA. For this sample there are about 260,000 clones; roughly 87% appear just once. The leading ten clones occupy 0.7% of the sample.

Whole blood was collected in K2EDTA tubes by collaborating institutions according to the institutions' own protocols. For TCRbeta analysis, collaborators shipped samples as frozen whole blood, isolated PBMCs, or DNA extracted from either of those sample types. The chain is made from TRBV21-1 and TRBJ2-3; the table's D call, TRBD2, has no DNA check behind it. TRBV21-1 is deemed a pseudogene. The source is a human donor in a cohort sampled during active COVID-19. Material for sequencing was peripheral blood. Here the CDR3 is given as CASSNLALAGTRDTQYF. In nucleotide form, the sequence is TGTGCCAGCAGCAATTTAGCACTAGCGGGAACTAGAGATACGCAGTATTTT.